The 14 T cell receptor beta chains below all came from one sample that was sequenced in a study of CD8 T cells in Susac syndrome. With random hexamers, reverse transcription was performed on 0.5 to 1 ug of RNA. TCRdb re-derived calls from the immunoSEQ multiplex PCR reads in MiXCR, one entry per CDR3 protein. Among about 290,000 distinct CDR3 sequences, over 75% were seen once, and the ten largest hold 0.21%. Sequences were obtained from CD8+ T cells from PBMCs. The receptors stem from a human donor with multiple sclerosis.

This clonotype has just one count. This chain's CDR3 is CASSQEYRPTDTQYF. The DNA for the CDR3 is TGCGCCAGCAGCCAAGAATACAGGCCCACAGATACGCAGTATTTT. V usage is TRBV4-1 and J usage is TRBJ2-3, with D possibly TRBD1 on 5 matching bases. V lost 0 bases, J lost 2 bases, and 9 bases lay in between. This CDR3 is 15 amino acids long. The germline gives CDR1 MGHRA, CDR2 YSYEKL.

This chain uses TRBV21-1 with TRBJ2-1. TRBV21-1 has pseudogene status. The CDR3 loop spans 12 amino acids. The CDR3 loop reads CASSKDENEQFF. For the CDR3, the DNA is TGTGCCAGCAGCAAAGATGAGAATGAGCAGTTCTTC.

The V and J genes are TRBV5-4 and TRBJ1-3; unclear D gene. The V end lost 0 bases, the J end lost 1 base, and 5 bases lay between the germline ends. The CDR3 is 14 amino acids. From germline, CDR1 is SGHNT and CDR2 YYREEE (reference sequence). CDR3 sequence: CASSLAGSGNTIYF. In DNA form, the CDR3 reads TGTGCCAGCAGCTTGGCAGGTTCTGGAAACACCATATATTTT.

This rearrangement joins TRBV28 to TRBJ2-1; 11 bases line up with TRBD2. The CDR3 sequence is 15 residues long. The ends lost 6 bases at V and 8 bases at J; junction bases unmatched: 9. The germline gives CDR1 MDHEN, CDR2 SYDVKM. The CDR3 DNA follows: TGTGCCAGCAGACTGAGACTAGCGGGACGCTATGAGCAGTTCTTC. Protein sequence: CASRLRLAGRYEQFF.

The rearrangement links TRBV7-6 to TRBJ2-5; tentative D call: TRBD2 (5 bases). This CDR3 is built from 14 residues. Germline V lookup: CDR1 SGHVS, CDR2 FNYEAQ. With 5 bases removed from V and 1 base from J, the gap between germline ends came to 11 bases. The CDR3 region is CASSPRGPQETQYF. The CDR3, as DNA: TGTGCCAGCAGCCCCCGAGGGCCCCAAGAGACCCAGTACTTC.

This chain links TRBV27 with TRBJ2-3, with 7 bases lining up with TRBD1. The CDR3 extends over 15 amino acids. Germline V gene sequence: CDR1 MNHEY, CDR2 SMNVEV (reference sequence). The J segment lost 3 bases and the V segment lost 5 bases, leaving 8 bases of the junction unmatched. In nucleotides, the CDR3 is TGTGCCAGCAGTCCTACAGGGGTTGGGACAGATACGCAGTATTTT. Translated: CASSPTGVGTDTQYF.

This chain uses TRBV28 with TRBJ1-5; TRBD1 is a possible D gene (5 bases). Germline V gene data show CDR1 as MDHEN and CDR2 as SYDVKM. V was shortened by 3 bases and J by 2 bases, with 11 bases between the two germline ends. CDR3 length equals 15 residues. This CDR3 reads CASSFGRGGNQPQHF. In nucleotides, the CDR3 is TGTGCCAGCAGTTTCGGGAGGGGCGGCAATCAGCCCCAGCATTTT.

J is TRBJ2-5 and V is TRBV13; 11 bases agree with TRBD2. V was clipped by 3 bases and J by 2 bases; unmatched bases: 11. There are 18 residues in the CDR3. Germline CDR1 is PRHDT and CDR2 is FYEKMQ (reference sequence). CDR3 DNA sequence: TGTGCCAGCAGCTTTGGACTAGCGGGTGGGGGGGCACAAGAGACCCAGTACTTC. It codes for CASSFGLAGGGAQETQYF. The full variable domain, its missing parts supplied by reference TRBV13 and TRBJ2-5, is AAGVIQSPRHLIKEKRETATLKCYPIPRHDTVYWYQQGPGQDPQFLISFYEKMQSDKGSIPDRFSAQQFSDYHSELNMSSLELGDSALYFCASSFGLAGGGAQETQYFGPGTRLLVL.

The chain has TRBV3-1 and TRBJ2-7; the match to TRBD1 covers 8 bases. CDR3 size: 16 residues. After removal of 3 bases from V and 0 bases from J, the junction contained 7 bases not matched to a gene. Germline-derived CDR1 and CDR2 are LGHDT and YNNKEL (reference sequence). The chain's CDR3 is CASSQARTGSSYEQYF. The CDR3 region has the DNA TGTGCCAGCAGCCAGGCAAGGACAGGGAGCTCCTACGAGCAGTACTTC.

The CDR3 loop reads CASSLLGTGDYNEQFF. As DNA, the CDR3 is TGTGCCAGCAGCTTGCTCGGGACAGGGGACTACAATGAGCAGTTCTTC. The chain employs TRBV7-9 and TRBJ2-1, with 10 bases aligning to TRBD1. V shed 3 bases, J shed 3 bases, and the junction held 5 bases outside the gene matches. Germline CDR1 reads SEHNR; CDR2 reads FQNEAQ (reference sequence). CDR3 length: 16 residues. Complete variable domain (other parts from reference TRBV7-9 and TRBJ2-1): DTGVSQNPRHKITKRGQNVTFRCDPISEHNRLYWYRQTLGQGPEFLTYFQNEAQLEKSRLLSDRFSAERPKGSFSTLEIQRTEQGDSAMYLCASSLLGTGDYNEQFFGPGTRLTVL.

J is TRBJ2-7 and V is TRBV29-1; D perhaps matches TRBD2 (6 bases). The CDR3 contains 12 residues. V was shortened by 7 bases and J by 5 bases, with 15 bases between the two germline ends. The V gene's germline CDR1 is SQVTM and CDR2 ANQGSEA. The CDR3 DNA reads TGCAGCGCTGGGACTGTGTCCGACGAGCAGTACTTC. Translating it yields CSAGTVSDEQYF.

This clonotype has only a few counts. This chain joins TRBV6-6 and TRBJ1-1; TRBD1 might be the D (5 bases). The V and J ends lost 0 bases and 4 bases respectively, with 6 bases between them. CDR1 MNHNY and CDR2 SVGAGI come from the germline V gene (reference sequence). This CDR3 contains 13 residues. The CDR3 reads CASSYSQGTEAFF. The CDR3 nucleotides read TGTGCCAGCAGTTACTCGCAGGGCACTGAAGCTTTCTTT.

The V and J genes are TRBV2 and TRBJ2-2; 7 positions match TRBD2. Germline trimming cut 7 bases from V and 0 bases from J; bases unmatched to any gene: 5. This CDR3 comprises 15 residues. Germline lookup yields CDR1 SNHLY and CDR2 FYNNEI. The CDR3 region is CASTVGRPNTGELFF. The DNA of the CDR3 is TGTGCCAGCACGGTCGGGAGGCCGAACACCGGGGAGCTGTTTTTT. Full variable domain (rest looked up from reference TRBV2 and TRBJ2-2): EPEVTQTPSHQVTQMGQEVILRCVPISNHLYFYWYRQILGQKVEFLVSFYNNEISEKSEIFDDQFSVERPDGSNFTLKIRSTKLEDSAMYFCASTVGRPNTGELFFGEGSRLTVL.

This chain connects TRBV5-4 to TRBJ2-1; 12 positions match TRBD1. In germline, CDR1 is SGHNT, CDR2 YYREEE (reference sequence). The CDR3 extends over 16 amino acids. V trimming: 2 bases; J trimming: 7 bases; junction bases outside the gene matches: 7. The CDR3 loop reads CASSFPGQGAPNEQFF. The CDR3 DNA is TGTGCCAGCAGCTTCCCGGGACAGGGGGCGCCTAATGAGCAGTTCTTC.